The clone carrying this T cell receptor (beta chain) occurred many times. Its antigen is not known. Germline V gene lookup returns CDR1 SGHVS and CDR2 FQNEAQ. V was cut by 6 bases and J by 4 bases, with 15 bases left in between. This CDR3 has 14 residues. This sample is part of a study of shared clonotypes between healthy human individuals. Findings and caveats of the study: Sampling covered nothing but blood. Tissue TCR repertoires likely differ from those found in blood.

For unsorted PBMC, approximately 300 ng DNA per replicate equaled some 33,000 T cell genomes. In the study's own analysis: Junction-only immunoSEQ sequences carried no quality scores, so filtering differed. TCRdb keeps only in-frame clones here, not all; method: immunoSEQ multiplex PCR. V and J calls and clone size are given by that table; D and trimming were obtained from the DNA. The sample lists about 480,000 clones, over 75% occurring once. Each of the donors was a healthy adult who was HIV-negative and had not had a recent acute infection or vaccination. Sequenced: PBMCs. J is TRBJ2-5 and V is TRBV7-8, with D perhaps given as TRBD1 or TRBD2 (5 bases each). The clonotype comes from a woman in her thirties or forties in good health. Some clones in this sample may be carry-over from other donors' samples. CDR3 sequence (DNA): TGTGCCAGCAGTTCCACTTCGGGACCAGAGACCCAGTACTTC. This gives the protein CASSSTSGPETQYF.